This paragraph covers one TCR beta chain sequence. This clone's antigen is unknown. Base-call qualities are not available, and no considerably larger clone is one nucleotide away. CDR1 is given as SEHNR and CDR2 as FQNEAQ, both from the germline V gene (reference sequence). The CDR3 goes from the cysteine to the phenylalanine over 13 residues. The sequence is cut down to CDR3 DNA, 39 bases in frame from base 1. The V and J ends are trimmed by 5 bases and 2 bases, leaving 8 bases between them. The library was obtained by RT-PCR. Sequencing used an Illumina HiSeq 2500. The public reads were quality trimmed at Q25 with fastp and then assembled into clones with MiXCR by TCRdb, keeping productive beta chains. One record per CDR3 amino acid sequence lists the most common genes and DNA. The sample table lists about 780,000 distinct CDR3 sequences, about a fifth of them with a count of one. Around 9.9% of the sample belongs to the ten largest clones.

The data belong to a study of response to subunit inactivated influenza vaccine (dated by TCRdb to the late 2010s). For context, the study as a whole: To follow how T cells responded to a trivalent subunit inactivated influenza vaccine, the researchers relied on deep quantitative profiling of the T cell receptor repertoire.

The investigation overall reported the following: It was suggested by the authors that each seasonal influenza vaccination may recruit only a limited number of new T cells.

This sequence uses TRBV7-9 and TRBJ2-3; the D gene identity is not certain. This receptor was obtained from a man in his forties or fifties who received an inactivated influenza vaccine. Donor details come from another sample of the same person, matched by shared clones. The material was PBMCs from blood, obtained more than 4 days after vaccination. For the CDR3, the sequence is CASSPSNTDTQYF. The DNA is as follows: TGTGCCAGCAGCCCCTCCAACACAGATACGCAGTATTTT.